The 12 T cell receptor beta chains below were found in one sample sequenced in a study of blood T cell repertoires in COVID-19. Some clones are missing from TCRdb's copy, which holds only in-frame ones; the method was immunoSEQ multiplex PCR. The repertoire holds more than 25,000 clones, with about four fifths as singletons. Sequencing was done on a sample of peripheral blood. The origin of the receptors is a man at least 80 years old with active COVID-19.

This clone was observed once. V gene TRBV18 combines with J gene TRBJ1-2; 8 nucleotides align to TRBD1. V lost 6 bases, J lost 5 bases, and 8 bases stayed unmatched. Per germline, CDR1 KGHSH and CDR2 LQKENI. CDR3 length equals 14 residues. CDR3 bases: TGTGCCAGCTCCCCGGGACAGGTCCCTTATGGCTACACCTTC. As protein: CASSPGQVPYGYTF.

J is TRBJ2-7 and V is TRBV11-2; no definite D call. Trimming took off 2 bases at V and 4 bases at J, with 15 bases between the two ends. Germline V gives CDR1 SGHAT, CDR2 FQNNGV. CDR3 length equals 15 residues. CDR3 bases: TGTGCCAGCAGCTTATCCCCAGAGGCCGGGTACGAGCAGTACTTC. As protein: CASSLSPEAGYEQYF.

The CDR3 coding sequence is TGTGCCAGCAGCTTAGCCGGGACAGGCCCCTACGAGCAGTACTTC. Translated: CASSLAGTGPYEQYF. The gene calls are TRBV7-2 and TRBJ2-7; 8 bases match TRBD1. Germline loops: CDR1 SGHTA, CDR2 FQGNSA. The junction had 3 bases not matched to a gene; V was cut back by 0 bases and J by 2 bases. The CDR3 has 15 residues.

The chain combines TRBV6-5 with TRBJ1-6, with D possibly matching TRBD1 (5 bases). This CDR3 contains 16 residues. Trimming left V 2 bases short and J 9 bases short, with 17 bases between. Germline CDR1 MNHEY, CDR2 SVGAGI. CDR3 protein: CASSYISAGCGSPLHF. The CDR3 DNA reads TGTGCCAGCAGTTACATTTCCGCAGGGTGCGGTTCACCCCTCCACTTT.

This chain links TRBV6-5 with TRBJ2-7; possibly TRBD2 for D (6 bases). Germline-derived CDR1 and CDR2 are MNHEY and SVGAGI. The CDR3 totals 15 residues. The V end lost 1 base, the J end lost 0 bases, and 10 bases lay between the germline ends. CDR3 in DNA: TGTGCCAGCAGTTACTTACCGGGACTCTCCTACGAGCAGTACTTC. Its protein product is CASSYLPGLSYEQYF.

The chain links TRBV2 to TRBJ1-2; possible D gene TRBD1, 5 bases. The CDR3 consists of 15 residues. V lost 3 bases to trimming and J lost 0 bases, with 11 bases between them. Germline CDR1 reads SNHLY; CDR2 reads FYNNEI. The CDR3 here is CASSDPGLANYGYTF. CDR3 DNA sequence: TGTGCCAGCAGTGACCCAGGGCTAGCTAACTATGGCTACACCTTC. The whole variable domain, filled in from reference TRBV2 and TRBJ1-2, reads EPEVTQTPSHQVTQMGQEVILRCVPISNHLYFYWYRQILGQKVEFLVSFYNNEISEKSEIFDDQFSVERPDGSNFTLKIRSTKLEDSAMYFCASSDPGLANYGYTFGSGTRLTVV.

The chain carries TRBV5-1 and TRBJ2-7, with D possibly TRBD2 on 6 matching bases. Deletions cut 0 bases from V and 2 bases from J, with 15 bases between. CDR3 length equals 16 residues. The germline V gene encodes CDR1 SGHRS and CDR2 YFSETQ. The CDR3 loop is CASSLDGGGVPYEQYF. CDR3 sequence (DNA): TGCGCCAGCAGCTTGGATGGTGGCGGGGTCCCCTACGAGCAGTACTTC.

This clone was detected a few times. The chain joins TRBV2 to TRBJ2-3; D is unclear. V was trimmed by 7 bases and J by 6 bases, leaving 11 bases between them. Germline loops: CDR1 SNHLY, CDR2 FYNNEI. CDR3 length: 12 residues. CDR3 protein: CASNGIRDTQYF. The CDR3 DNA follows: TGTGCCAGCAACGGTATTCGCGATACGCAGTATTTT.

The chain recombines TRBV6-5 with TRBJ2-3; a possible D gene is TRBD2 (8 bases). Looked up from germline, CDR1 is MNHEY and CDR2 is SVGAGI. Trimming pared 8 bases from V and 2 bases from J, leaving 14 bases between. This CDR3 is built from 14 residues. The DNA of the CDR3 is TGTGCCAGCGCTCGGGAGGGGGCCACAGATACGCAGTATTTT. Its translation is CASAREGATDTQYF.

This rearrangement joins TRBV5-1 to TRBJ1-2; D remains ambiguous. This CDR3 spans 15 amino acids. V was cut by 0 bases and J by 6 bases, with 15 bases left in between. The germline V gene has CDR1 SGHRS and CDR2 YFSETQ. The CDR3 DNA sequence: TGCGCCAGCAGCTTGGCCGGCGGAGTCTCCCATGGCTACACCTTC. This gives the protein CASSLAGGVSHGYTF.

There are a few counts of this clone. The genes are TRBV11-2 and TRBJ2-3; 8 nucleotides line up with TRBD2. Germline values: CDR1 SGHAT, CDR2 FQNNGV. J lost 6 bases, V lost 1 base, and 9 bases had no gene match. The CDR3 is made up of 16 amino acids. The CDR3 DNA follows: TGTGCCAGCAGCTTAGCCCCTTCGGGGGGGCCGGATACGCAGTATTTT. It is translated as CASSLAPSGGPDTQYF. The full variable domain, rest sourced from reference TRBV11-2 and TRBJ2-3, is EAGVAQSPRYKIIEKRQSVAFWCNPISGHATLYWYQQILGQGPKLLIQFQNNGVVDDSQLPKDRFSAERLKGVDSTLKIQPAKLEDSAVYLCASSLAPSGGPDTQYFGPGTRLTVL.

The V and J genes are TRBV10-2 and TRBJ2-6; no clear D. Germline lookup yields CDR1 WSHSY and CDR2 SAAADI. V was cut by 8 bases and J by 0 bases, with 14 bases left in between. The CDR3 has 16 amino acids. The CDR3 loop reads CASRIWASSGANVLTF. The CDR3 region has the DNA TGCGCCAGCCGAATCTGGGCAAGCTCTGGGGCCAACGTCCTGACTTTC.